A single T cell receptor (beta chain) is shown here with its context. The sample belongs to a study of blood T cell repertoires in COVID-19. At the level of the study: Some COVID-19 samples were acute and others convalescent; all came from the United States, Italy and Spain. Sources were T cells, B-cell-depleted T cells, or PBMCs; the material itself was cDNA or gDNA.

As processed by the authors: It was from reference gene primer amplification that nucleated cell counts were estimated. The method was immunoSEQ multiplex PCR; TCRdb's version includes in-frame clones alone and lacks a portion of them. D and trimming were read from the DNA, whereas the V and J calls and clone size are those reported in that table. The table records approximately 200,000 clones, more than 75% of them present only once. CDR1 and CDR2 (germline): SGHTA, FQGTGA. This CDR3 spans 14 amino acids. Trimming pared 2 bases from V and 9 bases from J, leaving 11 bases between. The receptor was derived from a man aged 35 to 55 with active or convalescent COVID-19. The chain joins TRBV7-3 to TRBJ1-6; D not resolved. The sequenced sample was peripheral blood. CDR3 sequence reads: CASSLLPQISPLHF. The CDR3 DNA reads as TGTGCCAGCAGCTTACTCCCGCAGATTTCACCCCTCCACTTT.